Reported below is one T cell receptor (beta chain). Its matching antigen is unknown. The sample's treatment: approximately 18 received Ad26.COV2.S at low or high dose, single or two shots; about 5 received placebo; per-sample allocation not given. It was on day 63 after the first vaccine or placebo injection that samples were taken. Vaccine was an Ad26 vector expressing Wuhan-strain SARS-CoV-2 spike. Assay: immunoSEQ multiplex PCR; the TCRdb copy retains only in-frame clones and omits some. The sample yields hundreds of thousands of clones, roughly 90% seen once. This record comes from a study of Ad26.COV2.S vaccination and SARS-CoV-2 variants. Study as a whole: Ad26.COV2.S, an intramuscular injection, was given once or twice 56 days apart. Study-wide points: From the TCR breadth and depth analyses, total T cell responses may have been underestimated. Reportedly, after vaccination the spike-specific CD8+ and CD4+ T cell responses displayed substantial breadth.

Germline CDR1 is MNHNY and CDR2 is SVGAGI (reference sequence). The V and J ends lost 0 bases and 0 bases respectively, with 8 bases between them. This CDR3 has 16 residues. This sequence was found in a person between 18 and 60 years old who received the Ad26.COV2.S COVID-19 vaccine or a placebo. Sequencing was performed on peripheral blood, taken in a trial of Ad26.COV2.S vaccine versus placebo. J is TRBJ1-4 and V is TRBV6-6; D gene ambiguous. CDR3 sequence reads: CASSYSMAPTNEKLFF. CDR3 nucleotide sequence: TGTGCCAGCAGTTACTCGATGGCGCCAACTAATGAAAAACTGTTTTTT.